Following are 5 T cell receptor beta chains from one sample sequenced in a study of blood T cell repertoires in COVID-19. This table comes from immunoSEQ multiplex PCR, and its TCRdb copy is limited to in-frame clones, with some not included. The sample has about 130,000 clones; around 82% are singletons. The sequenced material came from peripheral blood. These TCRs come from a woman between 25 and 40 years old who had recovered from COVID-19.

J is TRBJ2-6 and V is TRBV6-1; the match to TRBD2 covers 9 bases. The CDR3 spans 19 residues. V was pared by 2 bases and J by 1 base, with 9 bases of the junction left unmatched. CDR1 and CDR2 (germline): MNHNS, SASEGT. The CDR3 loop is CASSETVAGGSSGANVLTF. CDR3 DNA sequence: TGTGCCAGCAGTGAAACGGTGGCGGGGGGGAGTTCTGGGGCCAACGTCCTGACTTTC.

The chain has TRBV7-9 and TRBJ2-7, with D unclear. CDR1 SEHNR and CDR2 FQNEAQ come from the germline V gene (reference sequence). The CDR3 length is 16 residues. V was clipped by 0 bases and J by 2 bases, with 14 bases between them. The chain's CDR3 is CASSLAYGNGAYEQYF. CDR3 in DNA: TGTGCCAGCAGCTTAGCCTACGGCAACGGAGCCTACGAGCAGTACTTC.

The chain combines TRBV20-1 with TRBJ1-6; D perhaps matches TRBD1 (6 bases). Trimming pared 3 bases from V and 8 bases from J, leaving 20 bases between. This CDR3 is 16 amino acids long. Germline V gene sequence: CDR1 DFQATT, CDR2 SNEGSKA (reference sequence). The CDR3 DNA follows: TGCAGTGCTAGTAAGGGGGACCTCCTAATGGATTCACCCCTCCACTTT. This translates into CSASKGDLLMDSPLHF.

The chain recombines TRBV6-1 with TRBJ2-7, with D unclear. V was clipped by 3 bases and J by 3 bases, with 15 bases between them. CDR3 length equals 15 residues. CDR1 and CDR2 (germline): MNHNS, SASEGT. The DNA of the CDR3 is TGTGCCAGCAGTGACCCTTGGATCGCGGTCTACGAGCAGTACTTC. It translates to CASSDPWIAVYEQYF.

This chain connects TRBV25-1 to TRBJ1-1, with 7 bases aligning to TRBD1. The CDR3 sequence is 14 residues long. V shed 6 bases and J 2 bases; nucleotides not matched to a gene: 6. Germline lookup yields CDR1 MGHDK and CDR2 SYGVNS. CDR3 amino acids: CASRGGQKNTEAFF. The CDR3 DNA reads as TGTGCCAGCAGGGGGGGACAGAAAAACACTGAAGCTTTCTTT.